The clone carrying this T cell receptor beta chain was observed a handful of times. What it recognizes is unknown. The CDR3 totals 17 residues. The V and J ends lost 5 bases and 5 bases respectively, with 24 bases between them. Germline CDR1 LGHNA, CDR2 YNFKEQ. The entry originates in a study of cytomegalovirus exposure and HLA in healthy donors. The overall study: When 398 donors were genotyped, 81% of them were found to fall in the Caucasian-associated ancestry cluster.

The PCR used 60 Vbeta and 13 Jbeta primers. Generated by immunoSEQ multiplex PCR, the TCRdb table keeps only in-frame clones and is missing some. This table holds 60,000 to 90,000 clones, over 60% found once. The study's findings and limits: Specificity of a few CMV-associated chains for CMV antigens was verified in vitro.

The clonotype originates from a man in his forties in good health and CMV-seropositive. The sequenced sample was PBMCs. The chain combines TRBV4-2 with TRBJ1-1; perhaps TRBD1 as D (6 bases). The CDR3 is CASSSTLPGQGITEAFF. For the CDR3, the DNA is TGTGCCAGCAGCTCTACTTTACCGGGACAAGGGATTACTGAAGCTTTCTTT.